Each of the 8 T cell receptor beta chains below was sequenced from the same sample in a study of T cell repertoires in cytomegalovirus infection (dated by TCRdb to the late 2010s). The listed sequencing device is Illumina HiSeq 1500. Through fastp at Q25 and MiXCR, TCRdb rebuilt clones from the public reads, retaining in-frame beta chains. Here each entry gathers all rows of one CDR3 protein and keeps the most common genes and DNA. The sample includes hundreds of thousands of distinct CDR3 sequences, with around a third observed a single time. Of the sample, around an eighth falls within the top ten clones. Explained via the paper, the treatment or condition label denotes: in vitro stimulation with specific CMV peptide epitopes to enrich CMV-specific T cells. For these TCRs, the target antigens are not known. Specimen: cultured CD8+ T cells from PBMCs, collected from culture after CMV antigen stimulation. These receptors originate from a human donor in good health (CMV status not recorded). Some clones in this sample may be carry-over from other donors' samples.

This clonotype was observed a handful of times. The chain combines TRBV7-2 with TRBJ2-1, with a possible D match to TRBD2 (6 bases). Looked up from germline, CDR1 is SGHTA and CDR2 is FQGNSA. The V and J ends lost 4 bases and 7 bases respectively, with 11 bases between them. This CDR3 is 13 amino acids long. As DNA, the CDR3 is TGTGCCAGCAGCTGGGACTTTGGTAATGAGCAGTTCTTC. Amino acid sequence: CASSWDFGNEQFF.

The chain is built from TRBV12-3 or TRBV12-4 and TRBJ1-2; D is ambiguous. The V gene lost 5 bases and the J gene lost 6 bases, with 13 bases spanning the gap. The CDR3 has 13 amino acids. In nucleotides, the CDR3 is TGTGCCAGCAGTCTCCCGACAAACGATGGCTACACCTTC. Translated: CASSLPTNDGYTF.

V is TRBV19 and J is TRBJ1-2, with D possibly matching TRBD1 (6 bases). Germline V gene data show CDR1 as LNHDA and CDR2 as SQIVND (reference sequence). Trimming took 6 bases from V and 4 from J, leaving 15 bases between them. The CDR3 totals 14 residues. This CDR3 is CASRFEGGVYGYTF. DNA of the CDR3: TGTGCCAGTAGATTTGAGGGGGGGGTCTATGGCTACACCTTC.

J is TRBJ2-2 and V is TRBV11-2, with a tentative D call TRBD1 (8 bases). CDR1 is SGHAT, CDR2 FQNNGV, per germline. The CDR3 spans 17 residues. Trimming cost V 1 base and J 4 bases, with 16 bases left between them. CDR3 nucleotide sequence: TGTGCCAGCAGCTTAGGCCCTACAGGGGGGGGCACCGGGGAGCTGTTTTTT. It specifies CASSLGPTGGGTGELFF.

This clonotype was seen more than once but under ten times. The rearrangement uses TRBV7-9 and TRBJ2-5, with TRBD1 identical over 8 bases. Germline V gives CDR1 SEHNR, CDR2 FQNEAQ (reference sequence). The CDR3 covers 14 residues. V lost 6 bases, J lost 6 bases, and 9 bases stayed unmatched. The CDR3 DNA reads TGTGCCAGCAGACGGACAGGGATTAATCAGACCCAGTACTTC. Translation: CASRRTGINQTQYF.

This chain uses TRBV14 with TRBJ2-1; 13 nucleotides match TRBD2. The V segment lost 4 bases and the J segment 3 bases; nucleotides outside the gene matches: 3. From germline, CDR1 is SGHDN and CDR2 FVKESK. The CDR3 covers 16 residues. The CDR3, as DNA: TGTGCCAGCAGCCTCCGACTAGCGGGGGGCTACAATGAGCAGTTCTTC. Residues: CASSLRLAGGYNEQFF.

The CDR3 DNA reads as TGTGCCAGCAGCGTAGGAGGGCTTCGGGGCTACACCTTC. This codes for CASSVGGLRGYTF. The V and J genes are TRBV9 and TRBJ1-2; D gene unclear. The CDR3 extends over 13 amino acids. The ends were cut back, 0 bases at V and 8 bases at J, with 11 bases in the middle. The germline CDR1 and CDR2 sequences are SGDLS and YYNGEE.

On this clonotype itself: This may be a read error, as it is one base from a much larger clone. The CDR3 reads CASSLDAFGGPTYNLPLHF. In DNA form, the CDR3 reads TGTGCCAGCAGCTTAGACGCCTTTGGGGGCCCCACCTATAATTTACCCCTCCACTTT. The genes are TRBV11-2 and TRBJ1-6, with D possibly TRBD1 on 6 matching bases. This CDR3 contains 19 residues. Germline CDR1 and CDR2: SGHAT and FQNNGV.